This note documents a single T cell receptor (beta chain) sequence. This specimen belongs to a study of CD8 T cells in Susac syndrome. Background on the study: Patients with Susac syndrome had blood drawn and were at that point therapy-naive, on corticosteroids, or on intravenous immunoglobulin alone.

Germline V lookup: CDR1 SQVTM, CDR2 ANQGSEA. The V end lost 5 bases, the J end lost 0 bases, and 16 bases lay between the germline ends. This CDR3 spans 16 amino acids. Random hexamers were used to reverse transcribe about 0.5 to 1 ug of RNA. A multiplex approach, immunoSEQ multiplex PCR, amplified TCR beta CDR3 across 54 Vbeta and 13 Jbeta. TCRdb independently ran MiXCR on the immunoSEQ multiplex PCR reads; one entry per CDR3 protein. The data hold approximately 190,000 distinct CDR3 sequences, with 85% to 95% observed a single time. The sample was CD8+ T cells from PBMCs. The gene calls are TRBV29-1 and TRBJ2-2, with D maybe TRBD2 (6 bases). This receptor was taken from a human donor with Susac syndrome. The CDR3 DNA sequence: TGCAGCGTTAAAAAGACTAGTGCGTCGAACACCGGGGAGCTGTTTTTT. It is translated as CSVKKTSASNTGELFF.